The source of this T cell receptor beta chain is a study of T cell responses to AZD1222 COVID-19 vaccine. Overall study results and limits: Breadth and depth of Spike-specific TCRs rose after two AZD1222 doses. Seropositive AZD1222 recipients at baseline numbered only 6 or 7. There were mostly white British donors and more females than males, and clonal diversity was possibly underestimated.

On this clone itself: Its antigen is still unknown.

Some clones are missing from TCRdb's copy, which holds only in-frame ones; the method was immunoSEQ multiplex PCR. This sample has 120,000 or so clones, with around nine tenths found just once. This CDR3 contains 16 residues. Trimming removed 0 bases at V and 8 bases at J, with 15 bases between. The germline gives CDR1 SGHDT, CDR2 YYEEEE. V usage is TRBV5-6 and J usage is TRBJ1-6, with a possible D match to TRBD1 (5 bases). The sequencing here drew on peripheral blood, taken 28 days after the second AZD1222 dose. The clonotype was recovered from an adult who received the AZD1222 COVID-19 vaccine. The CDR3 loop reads CASSLDLGEGDSPLHF. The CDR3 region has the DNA TGTGCCAGCAGCTTGGATCTGGGGGAGGGAGATTCACCCCTCCACTTT.